This T cell receptor beta chain is drawn from a study of cytomegalovirus exposure and HLA in healthy donors (dated by TCRdb to 2016 to 2017). For the study in its entirety: According to an earlier analysis of 587 of the donors, 200 million or so T cells yielded 120 million or so unique TCR beta sequences and around 300 Gb of sequence data. About 320 gigabases of sequencing data and around 87 million unique TCR sequences were included in an early release covering about 700 HLA-typed donors. Of the roughly 400 genotyped donors, approximately 80% fell in the genetic ancestry cluster associated with self-reported Caucasian donors. The study aimed to test whether cataloging public T cell receptors could reveal signatures of past pathogen exposure. Using immunosequencing, the study profiled T cell repertoires from 550 to 750 subjects and related those repertoires to cytomegalovirus serostatus. In addition to the first cohort of 500 to 850 subjects, a separate validation cohort of 130 or so different subjects was used. High-throughput TCR immunosequencing, statistical association of individual TCRs with disease status, and machine learning were combined to predict cytomegalovirus infection status. To study patterns of TCR occurrence, a later analysis re-analyzed previously published TCR beta repertoires from 600 to 750 donors and added high-resolution HLA genotyping. The later analysis used no new phenotypic data to find candidate immune exposures, relying instead on TCR beta sequences and their occurrence across donors. To decide whether each TCR beta V gene segment behaved as functional or pseudogenic, an earlier analysis of fewer than 750 of the donors relied on high-throughput TCR beta sequencing. Alongside the repertoire data, information on donor age, sex, ethnicity and CMV serostatus was compiled. In a later genetic analysis, genome-wide SNP genotypes for about 55% of the roughly 700 donors were used, and that subset was treated as a discovery cohort. All discovery cohort repertoires had been generated on a single sequencing platform. Both class I and class II loci were covered by HLA typing, at four-digit resolution. Typing coverage differed by locus: A, B, C, DRB1 and DQB1 were typed in roughly 620-630 donors, DQA1 in about 500, DPA1 in roughly 590, and DPB1 in 450 to 490. Five DR-DQ haplotypes were handled as single units for association and clustering because linkage in the cohort was strong. Among a few hundred genotyped donors of the cohort, an average of 235,054 unique TCR beta nucleotide sequences were sequenced per donor, around 18% of them non-productive. What the research found in general, with its limitations: Because counts were too low, more than 15 rarely observed V segments, including chromosome 9 orphons, were excluded from the earlier analysis of about 500 of the donors. Because the 87-base-pair reads could not distinguish some IMGT-functional V segments, including TRBV6-2 and TRBV6-3, those segments were excluded. Across donors, most TCR sequences were observed very rarely, whereas some public TCRs were present in many individuals. According to a later analysis, TCR association rates differed among HLA loci, with DRB1 alleles showing the most associated TCRs and HLA-C alleles showing the fewest. Linkage disequilibrium might explain the correlated functional status among segregating V segments, but an unknown experimental factor could not be ruled out. When HLA alleles, especially DR and DQ, strongly co-occurred, attributing TCR associations to individual alleles was difficult. Several of the top co-occurrence clusters appeared to be linked to parvovirus B19, influenza, CMV and Epstein-Barr virus, according to a later analysis. At a false discovery rate of 0.05, a later analysis linked around 17,000 TCR beta sequences to specific HLA alleles. The study gave a list of about 170 TCR beta chains associated with cytomegalovirus. Because HLA typing was unavailable for some donors at each locus, only the typed subset was used in association tests. The presence/absence analyses assumed that sequencing depth was roughly uniform across donors, and that assumption may not be true. A later analysis found that HLA-associated TCR beta chains were more clonally expanded and had lower generation probabilities than equally common non-associated chains. The authors suggested that the approach could potentially be generalized to other disease states and immunological phenotypes. A later genetic analysis associated a missense DCLRE1C variant with V-gene and J-gene trimming of TCR beta chains, and an independent cohort replicated the association. This cohort had only TCR beta chains sequenced, and the lack of alpha or paired-chain data limited which features could be detected. Immune exposure information for the cohort was limited to CMV serostatus. In a later genetic analysis, fewer N-insertions in productive TCRs were reported among donors in an Asian-associated ancestry cluster than the roughly 670-donor mean. In an earlier analysis of 587 of the donors, most TCR beta V segments were observed in productive rearrangements about 87% or about 30% of the time, broadly matching IMGT annotations. A cluster of highly shared sequence variants was judged likely to represent a technical artifact of the sequencing pipeline. A later analysis found that most CMV-associated TCR beta chains appeared HLA-restricted, with HLA associations seemingly driven largely by CMV exposure. In both the original and validation cohorts, the classifier was reported to diagnose cytomegalovirus status with high specificity and sensitivity. Three of the identified cytomegalovirus-associated TCR beta chains were confirmed in vitro to be specific for cytomegalovirus antigens. A further reported finding was that TCR beta sequences accurately predicted the HLA-A and HLA-B alleles for most subjects in the first cohort.

In total, 630 or so healthy bone marrow donors made up the cohort. All cohort members were sampled while nominally healthy, although unrecorded immune exposures were likely present. The donor tested CMV seropositive and was one of the 289 seropositive cohort members. A peripheral blood sample was collected from each donor, and TCR beta sequencing was performed on peripheral blood mononuclear cells. The Qiagen DNeasy Blood Extraction Kit was used to extract genomic DNA from the blood cell samples. Turning to this clone: The clone's antigen remains unknown. No qualities accompany the bases; no much larger clone lies one base away.

The receptor library was made with the immunoSEQ multiplex PCR assay. The multiplex PCR relied on a mix of 60 forward primers for TCR Vbeta segments and 13 reverse primers for TCR Jbeta segments. The CDR3 region of rearranged TCR beta genes was amplified from genomic DNA with a multiplex PCR assay. On the Illumina HiSeq System, the amplified TCR beta libraries were sequenced as 87-base-pair reads. In the paper's pipeline: A later analysis counted approximately 76 million unique TCR beta chains across the 690 or so repertoires, and 9.5 million to 11 million of these chains were shared by at least two donors. To remove PCR and sequencing errors, raw reads were error-corrected and collapsed into unique sequences using a nearest-neighbor algorithm that merged closely related sequences. To assign V, D and J gene segments, CDR3 sequences were aligned to IMGT reference sequences. For a sequence to be retained, at least a six-nucleotide match to both a V gene segment and a J gene segment was required. A rearrangement was called productive if the CDR3 had no stop codons and remained in frame with V and J, and every other rearrangement was called non-productive. Following IMGT convention, CDR3 was defined as the stretch from the second conserved V-encoded cysteine to the conserved J-encoded phenylalanine. In an earlier analysis of roughly 610 of the donors, sequences lacking an unambiguous match to a single V gene segment were excluded. In an earlier analysis of 450 to 700 of the donors, V segments were called functional above 56.7% productive rearrangements and were called segregating when the between-donor standard deviation exceeded 5%. A statistical classification framework was developed to diagnose cytomegalovirus status using the catalog of TCR beta chain sequences. V and J gene assignment, in a later analysis, came from comparing TCR nucleotide sequences with IMGT/GENE-DB human TR gene sequences. In a later analysis, CDR3 sequences and most-parsimonious VDJ recombination scenarios were assigned using the TCRdist pipeline. In a later analysis, each TCR beta chain was defined by its CDR3 amino acid sequence together with its V-gene family, and reads lacking a unique V-gene family were excluded. In a later analysis, fewer than 600 highly shared, low-generation-probability nucleotide sequences were removed to address suspected cross-contamination and a sequencing artifact. For each public chain, a later analysis derived a clonal expansion index from normalized ranks of inferred template counts within each repertoire. A later analysis computed generation probabilities with a VDJ recombination model fitted to out-of-frame rearrangements, and checked the results against IGoR. Hypergeometric tests were used in a later analysis to score TCR-TCR, TCR-HLA and TCR-CMV co-occurrence, with a repertoire-size bias correction applied to the TCR pairs. A later analysis estimated false discovery rates by permuting HLA or CMV assignments 20 times. In a later analysis, co-occurring TCRs were grouped with DBSCAN, and TCRdist sequence similarity was added when clustering was performed within HLA-allele-positive subsets. For co-occurrence clustering, repertoires with fewer than 30,000 or more than 120,000 public chains were excluded, along with about five repertoires with anomalous nucleotide sharing. Imported from immuneACCESS, the table was reduced by TCRdb to in-frame sequences with V and J called. These copies leave out some clones; in studies compared against another copy, an unresolved V gene accounts for under half, and the cause of the remainder is not known. V and J calls and clone size are copied from that table; D and trimming were computed from the DNA. This sample has more than 95,000 clones in its table, and about 13% of those were observed once. In total, the top ten clones hold approximately 16% of the sample.

V is cut by 6 bases and J by 3 bases, and the space between the germline ends is 12 bases. Via the germline V gene (reference sequence), CDR1 is LNHDA and CDR2 SQIVND. There are 13 amino acids in the CDR3, from cysteine to phenylalanine inclusive. The CDR3 DNA has 39 bases and is translated from base 1. This TCR was recovered from a man aged 40-55 years in good health and CMV-seropositive. Recombination connected TRBV19 to TRBJ2-7; TRBD1 might be the D gene, on 5 matching bases. The sequencing input was PBMCs. In nucleotide form, the sequence is TGTGCCAGTAGCGGTCCAGGGCTCTACGAGCAGTACTTC. This is translated as CASSGPGLYEQYF. Extended through the reference TRBV19 and TRBJ2-7 proteins, this CDR3 yields the full variable domain: DGGITQSPKYLFRKEGQNVTLSCEQNLNHDAMYWYRQDPGQGLRLIYYSQIVNDFQKGDIAEGYSVSREKKESFPLTVTSAQKNPTAFYLCASSGPGLYEQYFGPGTRLTVT.